The rows below give T cell receptor beta chains drawn from one sample of a study of regulatory T cells in long-lasting Graves disease. Each CDR3 protein gets one entry after TCRdb re-called the multiplex PCR reads with MiXCR. The sample carries approximately 290,000 distinct CDR3 sequences, more than 20% recorded once. Sample: peripheral blood mononuclear cells (PBMCs), taken when the disease was refractory, from a patient treated with antithyroid drugs. The receptors derive from a female donor with Graves disease. Both conserved end residues are part of each CDR3. D genes are given only for firm matches.

d_call | v_call | cdr3_aa
NA | TRBV3-2 | CASSQDIGTGTYEQYF
NA | TRBV28 | CASSLLEGANTEAFF
TRBD2 | TRBV6-1 | CASQGLARADEQFF
NA | TRBV5-1 | CASSLVPDSYEQYF
TRBD2 | TRBV20-1 | CSARDPPLAGEMTGELFF
TRBD1 | TRBV6-2/TRBV6-3 | CASSYSGTGVWEQYF
NA | TRBV5-5 | CASSHQAAGITGELFF
TRBD1 | TRBV7-2 | CASSPDRGRDTQYF
TRBD1 | TRBV7-2 | CASSLATGGQSYEQYF
NA | TRBV3-1 | CASSQVGSGNTIYF
NA | TRBV28 | CASSSEGYTF
NA | TRBV19 | CASSIDVRGNQPQHF
TRBD1 | TRBV11-2 | CASSLRTGVNTEAFF
NA | TRBV12-3/TRBV12-4 | CASNRGNTEAFF
NA | TRBV11-3 | CASSLARSEGETQYF
NA | TRBV6-1 | CASGQTTYEQYF
NA | TRBV9 | CASSVYVNTEAFF
NA | TRBV10-3 | CAISRGLEVSGANVLTF
TRBD2 | TRBV18 | CASSPPLAGGQETQYF
TRBD1 | TRBV7-9 | CASEGRGQGRLFF
TRBD1 | TRBV28 | CASSRQGASTEAFF
TRBD1 | TRBV7-9 | CASSLDRGSNQPQHF
TRBD2 | TRBV6-2/TRBV6-3 | CASSDSLAMVQYSGRPHEQYF
NA | TRBV7-9 | CASSNLGLRGEQFF
NA | TRBV11-1 | CASSQAGGDTEAFF
NA | TRBV6-1 | CASSGQPSYEQYF
TRBD1 | TRBV5-4 | CASSPTGGFSYEQYF